This TCR beta chain was captured by sequencing in a study of OX40 agonist ivuxolimab in advanced cancers. Background on the study: Earlier anti-PD-1, anti-PD-L1 or anti-CTLA-4 therapy was permitted; less than 50% had received some. Whole-study results and caveats: CD8+ T cells were the subset that, on average, had more expanded clones than CD4+.

Of note for this clone: What it binds is unknown.

Clones were read by immunoSEQ multiplex PCR, and TCRdb kept only the in-frame ones, dropping some. The sample lists approximately 47,000 clones; around 90% were seen once. This CDR3 comprises 14 residues. CDR1 SGHNT and CDR2 YYREEE come from the germline V gene (reference sequence). With 0 bases removed from V and 6 bases from J, the gap between germline ends came to 12 bases. The sequencing here drew on CD4+ or CD8+ T cells sorted from blood, taken in a trial of the OX40 agonist ivuxolimab. This chain uses TRBV5-4 with TRBJ1-2; possibly TRBD1 for D (5 bases). The TCR sequence derives from an adult with an advanced solid tumor such as melanoma, head and neck, liver or kidney cancer. This CDR3 is CASSLAQGRNGYTF. CDR3 sequence (DNA): TGTGCCAGCAGCTTGGCGCAGGGAAGGAATGGCTACACCTTC. Variable domain in full (rest from reference TRBV5-4 and TRBJ1-2): ETGVTQSPTHLIKTRGQQVTLRCSSQSGHNTVSWYQQALGQGPQFIFQYYREEENGRGNFPPRFSGLQFPNYSSELNVNALELDDSALYLCASSLAQGRNGYTFGSGTRLTVV.